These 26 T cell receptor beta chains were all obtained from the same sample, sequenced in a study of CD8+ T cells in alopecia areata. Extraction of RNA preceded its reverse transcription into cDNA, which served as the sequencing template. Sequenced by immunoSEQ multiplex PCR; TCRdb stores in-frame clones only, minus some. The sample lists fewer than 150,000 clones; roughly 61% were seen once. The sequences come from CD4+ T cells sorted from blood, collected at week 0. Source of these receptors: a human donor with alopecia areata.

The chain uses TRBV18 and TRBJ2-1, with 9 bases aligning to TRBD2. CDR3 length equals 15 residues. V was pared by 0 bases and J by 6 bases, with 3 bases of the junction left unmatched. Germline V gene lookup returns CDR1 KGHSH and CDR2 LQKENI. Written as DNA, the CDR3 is TGTGCCAGCTCACCACCTAGCGGGAGCCGCAATGAGCAGTTCTTC. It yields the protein CASSPPSGSRNEQFF.

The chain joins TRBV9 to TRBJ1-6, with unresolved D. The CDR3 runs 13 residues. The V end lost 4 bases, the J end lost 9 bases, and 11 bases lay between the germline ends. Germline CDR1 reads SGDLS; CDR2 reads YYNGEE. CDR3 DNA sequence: TGTGCCAGCAGCCTCTCTTTGGGTTCACCCCTCCACTTT. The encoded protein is CASSLSLGSPLHF.

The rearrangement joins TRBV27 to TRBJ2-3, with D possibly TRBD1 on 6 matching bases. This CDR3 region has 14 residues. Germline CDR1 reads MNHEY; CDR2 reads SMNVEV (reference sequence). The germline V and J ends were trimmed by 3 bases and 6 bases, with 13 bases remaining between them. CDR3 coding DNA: TGTGCCAGCAGTTTCCCAGGGGCGCCGGATACGCAGTATTTT. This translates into CASSFPGAPDTQYF.

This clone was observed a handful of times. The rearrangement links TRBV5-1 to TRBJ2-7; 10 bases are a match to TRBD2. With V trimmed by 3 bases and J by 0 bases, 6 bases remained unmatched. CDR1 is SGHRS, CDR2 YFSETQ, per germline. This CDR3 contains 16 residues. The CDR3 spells CASSSGLAPSSYEQYF. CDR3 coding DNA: TGCGCCAGCAGCTCGGGACTAGCGCCTTCCTCCTACGAGCAGTACTTC.

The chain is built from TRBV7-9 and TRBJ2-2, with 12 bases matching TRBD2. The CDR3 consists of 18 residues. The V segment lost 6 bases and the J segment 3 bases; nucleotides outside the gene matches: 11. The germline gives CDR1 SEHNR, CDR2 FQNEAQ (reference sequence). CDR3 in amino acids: CASSPLRTSGGYTGELFF. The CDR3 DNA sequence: TGTGCCAGCAGTCCCCTTCGAACTAGCGGGGGGTACACCGGGGAGCTGTTTTTT.

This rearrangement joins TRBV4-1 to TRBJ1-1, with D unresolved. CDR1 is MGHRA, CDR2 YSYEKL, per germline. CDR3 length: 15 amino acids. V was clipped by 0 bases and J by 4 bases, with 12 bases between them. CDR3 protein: CASSQEAAGGTEAFF. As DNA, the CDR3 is TGCGCCAGCAGCCAAGAGGCGGCAGGCGGCACTGAAGCTTTCTTT.

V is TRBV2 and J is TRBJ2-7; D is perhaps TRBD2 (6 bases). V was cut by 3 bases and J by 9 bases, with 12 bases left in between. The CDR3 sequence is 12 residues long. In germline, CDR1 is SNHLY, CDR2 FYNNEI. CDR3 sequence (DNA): TGTGCCAGCAGTGAGCGGGACCAAGTGCAGTACTTC. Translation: CASSERDQVQYF.

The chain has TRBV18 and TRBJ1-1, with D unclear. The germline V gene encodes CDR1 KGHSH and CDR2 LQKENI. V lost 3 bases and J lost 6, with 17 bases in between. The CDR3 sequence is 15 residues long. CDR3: CASSPTGSLSSEAFF. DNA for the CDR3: TGTGCCAGCTCACCGACGGGATCGCTTAGCTCTGAAGCTTTCTTT. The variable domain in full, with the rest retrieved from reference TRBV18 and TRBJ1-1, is NAGVMQNPRHLVRRRGQEARLRCSPMKGHSHVYWYRQLPEEGLKFMVYLQKENIIDESGMPKERFSAEFPKEGPSILRIQQVVRGDSAAYFCASSPTGSLSSEAFFGQGTRLTVV.

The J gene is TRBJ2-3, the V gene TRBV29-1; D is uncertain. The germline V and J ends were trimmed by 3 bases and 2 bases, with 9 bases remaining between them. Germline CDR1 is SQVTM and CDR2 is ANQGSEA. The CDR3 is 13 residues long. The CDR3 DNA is TGCAGCGTTGAGTTGCGGTCCACAGATACGCAGTATTTT. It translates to CSVELRSTDTQYF.

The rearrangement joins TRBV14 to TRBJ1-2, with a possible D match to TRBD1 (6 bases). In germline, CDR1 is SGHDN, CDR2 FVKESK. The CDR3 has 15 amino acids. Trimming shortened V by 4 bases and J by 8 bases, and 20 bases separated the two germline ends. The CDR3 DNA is TGTGCCAGCAGCCCAACCGGGACACTCCGTTTGGGCTACACCTTC. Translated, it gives CASSPTGTLRLGYTF.

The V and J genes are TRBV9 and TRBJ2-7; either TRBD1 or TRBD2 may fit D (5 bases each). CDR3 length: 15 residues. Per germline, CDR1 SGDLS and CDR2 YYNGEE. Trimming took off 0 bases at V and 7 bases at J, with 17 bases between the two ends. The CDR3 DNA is TGTGCCAGCAGCGTAGCTGAGGGGCCACGATCGGAGCAGTACTTC. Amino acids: CASSVAEGPRSEQYF.

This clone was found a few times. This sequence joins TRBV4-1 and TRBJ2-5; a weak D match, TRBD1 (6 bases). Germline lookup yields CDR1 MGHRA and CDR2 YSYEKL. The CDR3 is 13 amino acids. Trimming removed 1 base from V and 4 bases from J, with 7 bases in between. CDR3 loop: CASSQVRGETQYF. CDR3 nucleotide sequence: TGCGCCAGCAGCCAAGTCAGGGGAGAGACCCAGTACTTC.

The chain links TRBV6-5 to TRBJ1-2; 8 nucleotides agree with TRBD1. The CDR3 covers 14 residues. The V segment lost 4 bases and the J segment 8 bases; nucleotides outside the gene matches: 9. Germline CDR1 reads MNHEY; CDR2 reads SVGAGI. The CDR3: CASSSTGQAHGYTF. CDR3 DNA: TGTGCCAGCAGTTCCACGGGACAGGCTCACGGCTACACCTTC.

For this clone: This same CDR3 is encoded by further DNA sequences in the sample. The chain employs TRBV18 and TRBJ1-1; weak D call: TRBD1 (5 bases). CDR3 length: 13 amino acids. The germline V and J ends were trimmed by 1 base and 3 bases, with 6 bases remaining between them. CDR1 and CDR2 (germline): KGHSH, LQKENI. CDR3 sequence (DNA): TGTGCCAGCTCACCACAAGGGGACACTGAAGCTTTCTTT. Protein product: CASSPQGDTEAFF.

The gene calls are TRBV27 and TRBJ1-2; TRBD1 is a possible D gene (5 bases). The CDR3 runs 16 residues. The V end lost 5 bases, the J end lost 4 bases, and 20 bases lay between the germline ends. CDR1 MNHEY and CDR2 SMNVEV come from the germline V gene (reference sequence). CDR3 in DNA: TGTGCCAGCAGTCCCCAACAGGTTTTCGGCGTCTATGGCTACACCTTC. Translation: CASSPQQVFGVYGYTF.

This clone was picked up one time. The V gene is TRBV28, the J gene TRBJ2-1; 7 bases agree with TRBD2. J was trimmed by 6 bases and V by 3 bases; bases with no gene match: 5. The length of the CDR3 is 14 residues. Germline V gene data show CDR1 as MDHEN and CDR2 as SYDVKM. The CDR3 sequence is CASSFLRERNEQFF. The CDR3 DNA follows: TGTGCCAGCAGTTTCCTGCGGGAGCGCAATGAGCAGTTCTTC.

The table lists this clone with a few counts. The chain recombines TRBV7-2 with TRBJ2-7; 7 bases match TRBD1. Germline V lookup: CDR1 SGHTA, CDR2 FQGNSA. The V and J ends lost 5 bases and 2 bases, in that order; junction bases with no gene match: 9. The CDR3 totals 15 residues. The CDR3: CASSPTGTETYEQYF. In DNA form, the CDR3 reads TGTGCCAGCAGCCCCACCGGGACAGAGACCTACGAGCAGTACTTC.

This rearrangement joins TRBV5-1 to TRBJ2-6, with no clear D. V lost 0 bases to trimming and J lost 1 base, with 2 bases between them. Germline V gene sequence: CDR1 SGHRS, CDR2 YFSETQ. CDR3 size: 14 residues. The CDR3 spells CASSLGSGANVLTF. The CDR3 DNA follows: TGCGCCAGCAGCTTGGGGTCTGGGGCCAACGTCCTGACTTTC.

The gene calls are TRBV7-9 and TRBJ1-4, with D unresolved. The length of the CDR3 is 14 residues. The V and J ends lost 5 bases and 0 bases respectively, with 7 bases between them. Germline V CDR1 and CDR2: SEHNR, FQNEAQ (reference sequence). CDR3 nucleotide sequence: TGTGCCAGCAGCGAATTTGCAACTAATGAAAAACTGTTTTTT. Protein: CASSEFATNEKLFF.

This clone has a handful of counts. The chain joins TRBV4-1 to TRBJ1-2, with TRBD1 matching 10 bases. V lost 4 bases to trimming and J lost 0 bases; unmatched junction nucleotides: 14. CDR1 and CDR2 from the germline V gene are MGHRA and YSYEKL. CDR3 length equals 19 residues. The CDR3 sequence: CASSRQGGDRGFSNYGYTF. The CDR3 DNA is TGCGCCAGCAGCCGCCAAGGTGGGGACAGGGGTTTTTCTAACTATGGCTACACCTTC.

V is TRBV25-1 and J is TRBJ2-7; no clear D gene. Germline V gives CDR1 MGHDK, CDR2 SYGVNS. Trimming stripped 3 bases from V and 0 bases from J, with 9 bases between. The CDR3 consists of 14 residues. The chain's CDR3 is CASSDGRHSYEQYF. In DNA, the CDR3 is TGTGCCAGCAGTGACGGCAGGCACTCCTACGAGCAGTACTTC.

For the CDR3, the DNA is TGCAGCGCCACCCGGGACACAACAAGCTACACCTTC. It translates to CSATRDTTSYTF. The chain links TRBV29-1 to TRBJ1-2; a possible D gene is TRBD1 (6 bases). The CDR3 runs to 12 residues. Trimming shortened V by 7 bases and J by 9 bases, and 18 bases separated the two germline ends. Germline V gene data show CDR1 as SQVTM and CDR2 as ANQGSEA.

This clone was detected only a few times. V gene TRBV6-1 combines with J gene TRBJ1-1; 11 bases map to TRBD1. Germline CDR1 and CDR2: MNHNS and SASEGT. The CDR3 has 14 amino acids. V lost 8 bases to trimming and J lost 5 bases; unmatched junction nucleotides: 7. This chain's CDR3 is CASLRTGGNTEAFF. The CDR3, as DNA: TGTGCCAGCCTACGGACAGGGGGCAATACTGAAGCTTTCTTT.

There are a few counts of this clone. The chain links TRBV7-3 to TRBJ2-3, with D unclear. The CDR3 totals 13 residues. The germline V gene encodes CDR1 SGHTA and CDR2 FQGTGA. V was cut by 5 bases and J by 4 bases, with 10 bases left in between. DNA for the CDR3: TGTGCCAGCAGCCTTGCCCGGGCAGATACGCAGTATTTT. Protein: CASSLARADTQYF.

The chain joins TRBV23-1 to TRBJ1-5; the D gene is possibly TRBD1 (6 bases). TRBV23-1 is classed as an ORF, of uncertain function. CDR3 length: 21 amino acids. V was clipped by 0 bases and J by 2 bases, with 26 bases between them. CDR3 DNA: TGCGCCAGCAGTCAATCGGACATAGGGGGGTCGCAGCCCTATTGCAATCAGCCCCAGCATTTT. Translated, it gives CASSQSDIGGSQPYCNQPQHF.

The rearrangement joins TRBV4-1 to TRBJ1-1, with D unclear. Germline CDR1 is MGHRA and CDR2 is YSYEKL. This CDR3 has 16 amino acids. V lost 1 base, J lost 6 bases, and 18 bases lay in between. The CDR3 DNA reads TGCGCCAGCAGCCAAGGACACGGAAGGACGGGTGCTGAAGCTTTCTTT. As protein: CASSQGHGRTGAEAFF.